This entry concerns a single TCR beta chain. The data originate from a study of blood T cells in healthy people across ages. Sample-barcoded 5' priming and a J-beta primer mix drove a second PCR of about 7 to 12 cycles. Through a template-switch adaptor with 12 random nucleotides, each cDNA molecule received a tag. TCRdb passed the 5' RACE reads through MiXCR, listing each CDR3 protein once. The sample lists about 690,000 distinct CDR3 sequences, around 41% seen once, with around 30% in the top ten. CDR1 and CDR2 from the germline V gene are SGHTA and FQGNSA. The CDR3 length is 15 residues. V shed 5 bases, J shed 1 base, and the junction held 2 bases outside the gene matches. The individuals who served as donors were healthy Caucasians living in Russia, aged roughly 6 to 100. Peripheral blood was drawn, ten milliliters per donor.

The material sequenced was blood. V usage is TRBV7-2 and J usage is TRBJ1-5; 10 positions match TRBD1. The clonotype comes from a man older than 75 in good health. In nucleotides, the CDR3 is TGTGCCAGCAGCCAGACAGGGGGCAGCAATCAGCCCCAGCATTTT. Translation gives CASSQTGGSNQPQHF.